One sample yielded the 17 T cell receptor beta chains listed below, sequenced in a study of T-cell reconstitution after alpha-beta-depleted transplantation in children. As it was prepared, the TCRbeta library received unique molecular identifiers. TCRdb ran MiXCR on the PCR reads and lists one entry per CDR3 protein. The sample holds 440,000 or so distinct CDR3 sequences, roughly 44% seen once. Sample: PBMCs, taken before TCRalphabeta/CD19-depleted stem cell transplant. The receptors shown here come from a girl aged 2 to 10 with aplastic anemia, due to receive a stem cell transplant.

The J gene is TRBJ2-1, the V gene TRBV5-5; 11 bases agree with TRBD2. V lost 3 bases and J lost 12; bases outside the gene matches: 2. This CDR3 region has 12 residues. Germline CDR1 reads SGHKS; CDR2 reads YYEKEE (reference sequence). CDR3 sequence reads: CASSSGLAGQFF. DNA of the CDR3: TGTGCCAGCAGCTCTGGACTAGCGGGGCAGTTCTTC.

The V and J genes are TRBV5-6 and TRBJ2-7; D ambiguous. This CDR3 contains 13 residues. Germline V gene sequence: CDR1 SGHDT, CDR2 YYEEEE. Trimming stripped 1 base from V and 4 bases from J, with 9 bases between. The CDR3 sequence: CASSLSDVYEQYF. In DNA form, the CDR3 reads TGTGCCAGCAGCTTGTCCGACGTGTACGAGCAGTACTTC.

This clonotype was recorded a few times. V usage is TRBV19 and J usage is TRBJ2-1; no clear D. V was cut by 5 bases and J by 6 bases, with 11 bases left in between. CDR1 LNHDA and CDR2 SQIVND come from the germline V gene (reference sequence). The CDR3 length is 13 residues. CDR3 bases: TGTGCCAGTAGTCTGTTAGAAACCAATGAGCAGTTCTTC. Its translation: CASSLLETNEQFF.

This chain joins TRBV5-1 and TRBJ1-6, with D hard to call. The CDR3 sequence is 13 residues long. Per the germline V gene, CDR1 is SGHRS and CDR2 is YFSETQ. V was shortened by 4 bases and J by 8 bases, with 10 bases between the two germline ends. The CDR3 DNA sequence: TGCGCCAGCAGCCGCTCATTAGATTCACCCCTCCACTTT. This sequence encodes CASSRSLDSPLHF.

The V gene is TRBV24-1, the J gene TRBJ2-7; D is perhaps TRBD1 or TRBD2 (5 bases each). V lost 0 bases and J lost 5, with 13 bases in between. Germline CDR1 is KGHDR and CDR2 is SFDVKD. The CDR3 has 15 amino acids. The CDR3 sequence is CATSDLGAGSHEQYF. CDR3 DNA sequence: TGTGCCACCAGTGATTTGGGGGCAGGGAGCCACGAGCAGTACTTC.

The chain links TRBV28 to TRBJ1-5; 7 bases fit TRBD1. This CDR3 has 15 amino acids. The V segment lost 6 bases and the J segment 7 bases; nucleotides outside the gene matches: 12. Germline V gene sequence: CDR1 MDHEN, CDR2 SYDVKM. The CDR3 DNA follows: TGTGCCAGCAGGGATCTAACAGGGGTTGAACAGCCCCAGCATTTT. It encodes CASRDLTGVEQPQHF.

This clonotype has just a few counts. The V call is TRBV2, the J call TRBJ1-6, with D possibly being TRBD1 (5 bases). Trimming left V 4 bases short and J 9 bases short, with 13 bases between. The CDR3 totals 14 residues. The V gene's germline CDR1 is SNHLY and CDR2 FYNNEI. CDR3 sequence: CASSVGTAFSPLHF. CDR3 DNA: TGTGCCAGCAGTGTTGGGACGGCTTTTTCACCCCTCCACTTT.

This chain connects TRBV3-1 to TRBJ2-3; D is perhaps TRBD2 (6 bases). The germline CDR1 and CDR2 sequences are LGHDT and YNNKEL (reference sequence). With 0 bases removed from V and 1 base from J, the gap between germline ends came to 11 bases. CDR3 length: 16 residues. The CDR3 nucleotides read TGTGCCAGCAGCCAAGAGTGCGGAGGGCGCACAGATACGCAGTATTTT. Protein: CASSQECGGRTDTQYF.

This clonotype was detected ten times or more. The J gene is TRBJ2-5, the V gene TRBV20-1, with 9 bases fitting TRBD2. This CDR3 spans 14 amino acids. CDR1 DFQATT and CDR2 SNEGSKA come from the germline V gene (reference sequence). V trimming: 7 bases; J trimming: 5 bases; junction bases outside the gene matches: 11. The DNA of the CDR3 is TGCAGTGGCGATAGCGGGAGAGGGGTGGAGACCCAGTACTTC. Translating gives CSGDSGRGVETQYF.

This clonotype has just one count. This chain connects TRBV10-3 to TRBJ2-7; 7 positions agree with TRBD1. The CDR3 length is 14 residues. Germline V gene data show CDR1 as ENHRY and CDR2 as SYGVKD. With V trimmed by 6 bases and J by 2 bases, 7 bases remained unmatched. CDR3 nucleotide sequence: TGTGCCATCAGCTCGGCAGGGGGAACCTACGAGCAGTACTTC. This translates into CAISSAGGTYEQYF.

This chain joins TRBV20-1 and TRBJ2-1; TRBD2 aligns across 12 bases. The V and J ends lost 5 bases and 2 bases, in that order; junction bases with no gene match: 10. CDR1 is DFQATT and CDR2 is SNEGSKA in the germline V gene (reference sequence). The CDR3 length is 17 residues. In DNA, the CDR3 is TGCAGTGCTGCCCGGACTAGCGGGAACGGTCCCTACAATGAGCAGTTCTTC. It codes for CSAARTSGNGPYNEQFF.

This chain uses TRBV20-1 with TRBJ2-3, with 12 bases lining up with TRBD2. Germline V lookup: CDR1 DFQATT, CDR2 SNEGSKA (reference sequence). The CDR3 consists of 16 residues. Trimming removed 4 bases from V and 0 bases from J; junction bases left unmatched: 5. CDR3 sequence (DNA): TGCAGTGCTATCCCAACTAGCGGGAGGAGCACAGATACGCAGTATTTT. Protein sequence: CSAIPTSGRSTDTQYF.

This clonotype came up a few times. This chain joins TRBV20-1 and TRBJ2-1; D is perhaps TRBD1 or TRBD2 (6 bases each). The length of the CDR3 is 16 residues. V dropped 3 bases and J dropped 5 bases, with 20 bases sitting between them. Germline V gene lookup returns CDR1 DFQATT and CDR2 SNEGSKA (reference sequence). The CDR3 DNA reads as TGCAGTGCTAGCATTAGCTGGAGGGGGGACCACAATGAGCAGTTCTTC. Protein: CSASISWRGDHNEQFF.

This CDR3 reads CASSTGARSPLHF. In DNA, the CDR3 is TGTGCCAGCAGTACAGGGGCTCGTTCACCCCTCCACTTT. This rearrangement joins TRBV28 to TRBJ1-6, with 7 positions matching TRBD1. CDR1 and CDR2 (germline): MDHEN, SYDVKM. The CDR3 runs 13 residues. The ends lost 5 bases at V and 9 bases at J; junction bases unmatched: 4. Full variable domain (missing parts from reference TRBV28 and TRBJ1-6): DVKVTQSSRYLVKRTGEKVFLECVQDMDHENMFWYRQDPGLGLRLIYFSYDVKMKEKGDIPEGYSVSREKKERFSLILESASTNQTSMYLCASSTGARSPLHFGNGTRLTVT.

This clonotype was counted at least ten times. The chain combines TRBV5-1 with TRBJ2-3, with 9 positions matching TRBD1. The CDR3 contains 15 residues. The V and J ends lost 3 bases and 2 bases, in that order; junction bases with no gene match: 4. In germline, CDR1 is SGHRS, CDR2 YFSETQ. CDR3 residues: CASSSGQGDTDTQYF. CDR3 nucleotides: TGCGCCAGCAGCTCGGGACAGGGTGACACAGATACGCAGTATTTT.

This chain connects TRBV10-3 to TRBJ1-6, with D possibly TRBD1 on 5 matching bases. The V end was cut by 7 bases, the J end by 7 bases, with 14 bases between. From germline, CDR1 is ENHRY and CDR2 SYGVKD. This CDR3 contains 14 residues. In nucleotides, the CDR3 is TGTGCCATCAATCCGGGACCGCAAAATTCACCCCTCCACTTT. It translates to CAINPGPQNSPLHF.

The sample holds many counts of this clonotype. The genes are TRBV7-9 and TRBJ2-7; TRBD2 matches 7 bases. The CDR3 runs to 15 residues. The germline V gene encodes CDR1 SEHNR and CDR2 FQNEAQ (reference sequence). The V segment lost 4 bases and the J segment 6 bases; nucleotides outside the gene matches: 12. For the CDR3, the DNA is TGTGCCAGCAGCTGGTCGACTGGACTAGGCCCCGAGCAGTACTTC. This translates into CASSWSTGLGPEQYF.